These 11 T cell receptor beta chains share one sample of origin, sequenced in a study of T cell changes during pregnancy in multiple sclerosis. Assay used: immunoSEQ multiplex PCR; TCRdb lists only in-frame clones, some missing. The data hold 15,000 to 25,000 clones, with less than 90% observed a single time. Specimen: CD8+ T cells from peripheral blood mononuclear cells, collected in the third trimester of pregnancy. These receptors all come from a female donor in good health, enrolled as a control in a pregnancy study.

The rearrangement links TRBV28 to TRBJ2-7; the match to TRBD1 covers 8 bases. Germline loops: CDR1 MDHEN, CDR2 SYDVKM. There are 16 residues in the CDR3. J lost 0 bases, V lost 4 bases, and 8 bases had no gene match. DNA for the CDR3: TGTGCCAGCAGTTCCCCGGACAGGGAAAGCTCCTACGAGCAGTACTTC. Protein: CASSSPDRESSYEQYF.

The V and J genes are TRBV7-9 and TRBJ2-1; 8 bases line up with TRBD1. CDR1 and CDR2 (germline): SEHNR, FQNEAQ (reference sequence). This CDR3 spans 15 amino acids. V shed 5 bases, J shed 4 bases, and the junction held 7 bases outside the gene matches. In nucleotides, the CDR3 is TGTGCCAGCAGCCCCCAAGGGACAGGATACAATGAGCAGTTCTTC. Encoded protein: CASSPQGTGYNEQFF.

This clone has just one count. V and J are TRBV15 and TRBJ1-4; D ambiguous. CDR1 is LNHNV, CDR2 YYDKDF, per germline (reference sequence). Trimming pared 3 bases from V and 4 bases from J, leaving 15 bases between. This CDR3 has 16 amino acids. The CDR3 region has the DNA TGTGCCACCAGCAGTCAGGTATCGACCTATAATGAAAAACTGTTTTTT. Encoded protein: CATSSQVSTYNEKLFF.

V and J are TRBV7-9 and TRBJ2-1; D is possibly TRBD2 (6 bases). V lost 3 bases to trimming and J lost 1 base, with 10 bases between them. The germline CDR1 and CDR2 sequences are SEHNR and FQNEAQ (reference sequence). The CDR3 loop spans 15 amino acids. Here the CDR3 DNA reads TGTGCCAGCAGCTTCACTAGCTTATCCTACAATGAGCAGTTCTTC. Translated: CASSFTSLSYNEQFF.

The chain has TRBV10-3 and TRBJ2-7, with 9 bases lining up with TRBD1. With V trimmed by 8 bases and J by 6 bases, 8 bases remained unmatched. The CDR3 contains 13 residues. The germline V gene has CDR1 ENHRY and CDR2 SYGVKD. The CDR3 nucleotides are TGTGCCATCGGGACAGGGACTTTGAGCGAGCAGTACTTC. Protein: CAIGTGTLSEQYF.

This sequence joins TRBV7-8 and TRBJ1-2, with TRBD1 matching over 11 bases. Trimming at V came to 4 bases and at J to 7 bases, leaving 5 bases not matched to a gene. The CDR3 totals 14 residues. From germline, CDR1 is SGHVS and CDR2 FQNEAQ. The CDR3 is CASSWGTGGTGYTF. The CDR3 nucleotides read TGTGCCAGCAGCTGGGGGACAGGGGGGACTGGCTACACCTTC.

The genes are TRBV6-5 and TRBJ2-3; TRBD2 aligns across 11 bases. The germline V gene encodes CDR1 MNHEY and CDR2 SVGAGI. The CDR3 covers 15 residues. Trimming at V came to 5 bases and at J to 0 bases, leaving 1 base not matched to a gene. For the CDR3, the DNA is TGTGCCAGCAGTCGACTAGCGGGGAGCACAGATACGCAGTATTTT. Translating gives CASSRLAGSTDTQYF.

The chain uses TRBV6-6 and TRBJ2-1; 8 bases map to TRBD2. With V trimmed by 4 bases and J by 7 bases, 12 bases remained unmatched. This CDR3 has 16 residues. In germline, CDR1 is MNHNY, CDR2 SVGAGI (reference sequence). The CDR3 spells CASSSTGTSAYNEQFF. The DNA for the CDR3 is TGTGCCAGCAGTTCGACCGGGACTAGTGCTTATAATGAGCAGTTCTTC.

The chain carries TRBV6-4 and TRBJ2-2, with a weak D call TRBD1 (6 bases). Germline V lookup: CDR1 MRHNA, CDR2 SNTAGT. V lost 2 bases, J lost 1 base, and 8 bases lay in between. This CDR3 is 15 amino acids long. In nucleotides, the CDR3 is TGTGCCAGCAGTGACGGGGGCGGGAACACCGGGGAGCTGTTTTTT. Amino acid sequence: CASSDGGGNTGELFF.

This clone was picked up a small number of times. V is TRBV5-6 and J is TRBJ2-7; maybe TRBD1 (8 bases). This CDR3 comprises 14 residues. CDR1 and CDR2 (germline): SGHDT, YYEEEE. Trimming removed 0 bases from V and 3 bases from J, with 10 bases in between. The CDR3 DNA is TGTGCCAGCAGCTTGGACAGGGGGGGCTACGAGCAGTACTTC. This encodes CASSLDRGGYEQYF.

CDR3 coding DNA: TGTGCCAGCAGGACTTACTACAATGAGCAGTTCTTC. Its protein product is CASRTYYNEQFF. The V and J genes are TRBV25-1 and TRBJ2-1; D unresolved. Trimming took 6 bases from V and 3 from J, leaving 6 bases between them. This CDR3 has 12 amino acids. Germline V gene lookup returns CDR1 MGHDK and CDR2 SYGVNS.